The rows below give T cell receptor beta chains drawn from one sample of a study of blood T cell repertoires in COVID-19. Sequenced by immunoSEQ multiplex PCR; TCRdb stores in-frame clones only, minus some. The sample lists approximately 88,000 clones, around three quarters occurring once. Source material: peripheral blood. The receptors here all came from a woman aged 80 or older with acute or convalescent COVID-19. Each CDR3 is given with its conserved first and last residue. A D gene is named only where the DNA matches it firmly. Clone size is shown for a subset of rows, as once, few, many or a class of expanded clone.

clone size | J gene | V gene | D gene | CDR3 protein | CDR3 DNA
NA | TRBJ1-1 | TRBV7-2 | NA | CASSLSGAGTEAFF | TGTGCCAGCAGCTTAAGCGGGGCGGGCACTGAAGCTTTCTTT
NA | TRBJ2-3 | TRBV5-6 | TRBD2 | CASSEWTSGGADTQYF | TGTGCCAGCAGCGAGTGGACTAGCGGGGGGGCAGATACGCAGTATTTT
NA | TRBJ1-1 | TRBV7-8 | NA | CVARQSNTEAFF | TGTGTCGCCCGCCAGTCGAACACTGAAGCTTTCTTT
NA | TRBJ1-2 | TRBV5-1 | NA | CASSGDRPGYTF | TGCGCCAGCAGCGGAGACAGGCCGGGCTACACCTTC
NA | TRBJ1-2 | TRBV18 | TRBD1 | CASSSRTGVNYGYTF | TGTGCCAGCTCATCAAGGACAGGGGTAAACTATGGCTACACCTTC
NA | TRBJ2-7 | TRBV4-1 | TRBD2 | CASSQRTSGSSGEQYF | TGCGCCAGCAGCCAGAGGACTAGCGGGAGTAGTGGCGAGCAGTACTTC
few | TRBJ1-5 | TRBV29-1 | TRBD1 | CSVPGQEGQPQHF | TGCAGCGTTCCGGGACAGGAGGGTCAGCCCCAGCATTTT
NA | TRBJ2-7 | TRBV3-1/TRBV3-2 | NA | CASSKSGLRQTNYEQYF | TGTGCCAGCAGCAAATCGGGACTTAGGCAAACCAACTACGAGCAGTACTTC
NA | TRBJ1-2 | TRBV21-1 | NA | CASSALGGCVGYTF | TGTGCCAGCAGCGCCTTGGGGGGGTGCGTCGGCTACACCTTC
NA | TRBJ1-5 | TRBV6-5 | NA | CASRTRGGVNQPQHF | TGTGCCAGCAGAACGAGAGGAGGAGTCAATCAGCCCCAGCATTTT
few | TRBJ1-5 | TRBV5-1 | TRBD1 | CASSPGTGDQPQHF | TGCGCCAGCAGCCCGGGGACAGGGGACCAGCCCCAGCATTTT
NA | TRBJ1-6 | TRBV14 | NA | CASSPRGANYNSPLHF | TGTGCCAGCAGCCCCCGCGGGGCCAACTATAATTCACCCCTCCACTTT
NA | TRBJ2-3 | TRBV6-5 | TRBD2 | CASSSPGGSVDTQYF | TGTGCCAGCAGTAGCCCGGGGGGGAGTGTAGATACGCAGTATTTT
NA | TRBJ2-3 | TRBV5-1 | NA | CASSLVGYSGTDTQYF | TGCGCCAGCAGCTTGGTAGGCTATTCCGGGACAGATACGCAGTATTTT
NA | TRBJ2-2 | TRBV5-3 | TRBD1 | CARSWDRMTGELFF | TGTGCCAGAAGCTGGGACAGAATGACCGGGGAGCTGTTTTTT
NA | TRBJ2-2 | TRBV2 | NA | CASSLQGHTGELFF | TGTGCCAGCAGTCTCCAGGGGCACACCGGGGAGCTGTTTTTT
few | TRBJ2-5 | TRBV12-5 | TRBD2 | CASGLGSGVQETQYF | TGTGCTAGTGGTTTGGGAAGCGGGGTACAAGAGACCCAGTACTTC
few | TRBJ2-1 | TRBV19 | TRBD1 | CASSQGAINNEQFF | TGTGCCAGTAGTCAGGGGGCAATCAACAATGAGCAGTTCTTC
NA | TRBJ2-1 | TRBV7-9 | NA | CASRPDWHTYNEQFF | TGTGCCAGCAGACCGGACTGGCACACCTACAATGAGCAGTTCTTC
NA | TRBJ1-6 | TRBV18 | NA | CASSPRITGGGNSPLHF | TGTGCCAGCTCACCACGCATTACGGGAGGAGGTAATTCACCCCTCCACTTT
NA | TRBJ2-2 | TRBV9 | NA | CASSVVMSNTGELFF | TGTGCCAGCAGCGTAGTTATGAGCAACACCGGGGAGCTGTTTTTT
NA | TRBJ1-6 | TRBV12-5 | NA | CASNAGNNSPLHF | TGTGCTAGTAATGCGGGTAATAATTCACCCCTCCACTTT
NA | TRBJ2-7 | TRBV2 | NA | CASSDLAYEQYF | TGTGCCAGCAGTGACCTAGCCTACGAGCAGTACTTC
NA | TRBJ2-1 | TRBV6-5 | TRBD2 | CASSPSGITYNEQFF | TGTGCCAGCAGTCCGAGCGGGATAACCTACAATGAGCAGTTCTTC
NA | TRBJ1-2 | TRBV7-8 | NA | CASSLVAGRNYGYTF | TGTGCCAGCAGCTTAGTTGCGGGGAGAAACTATGGCTACACCTTC
once | TRBJ2-7 | TRBV7-8 | TRBD1 | CASSRDRGYDEQYF | TGTGCCAGCAGCCGGGACAGGGGTTACGACGAGCAGTACTTC
NA | TRBJ2-1 | TRBV6-6 | TRBD2 | CASSLLSAGGHNEQFF | TGTGCCAGCAGCCTTCTCTCAGCGGGGGGGCACAATGAGCAGTTCTTC
once | TRBJ1-6 | TRBV30 | NA | CAWSLRLGSPLHF | TGTGCCTGGAGCCTACGCTTAGGGAGTCCCCTCCACTTT
NA | TRBJ1-1 | TRBV7-2 | NA | CASSPNTVFTEAFF | TGTGCCAGCAGTCCCAATACGGTTTTCACTGAAGCTTTCTTT
NA | TRBJ2-7 | TRBV12-3/TRBV12-4 | NA | CASSLANSYEQYF | TGTGCCAGCAGTTTAGCCAACAGCTACGAGCAGTACTTC
NA | TRBJ1-2 | TRBV27 | NA | CASSIRGRGSNYGYTF | TGTGCCAGCAGTATCCGGGGAAGGGGGAGTAACTATGGCTACACCTTC
NA | TRBJ2-2 | TRBV5-1 | TRBD2 | CATGGEGQGRTGELFF | TGCGCCACGGGGGGAGAGGGCCAGGGTCGCACCGGGGAGCTGTTTTTT
NA | TRBJ1-5 | TRBV7-2 | NA | CASSLGAGNQPQHF | TGTGCCAGCAGCTTAGGAGCGGGCAATCAGCCCCAGCATTTT
NA | TRBJ2-1 | TRBV5-4 | TRBD2 | CASSLLSGGGKYNEQFF | TGTGCCAGCAGCTTGCTCTCCGGCGGGGGAAAGTACAATGAGCAGTTCTTC
NA | TRBJ2-7 | TRBV6-5 | NA | CASSYAGYEQYF | TGTGCCAGCAGTTACGCCGGCTACGAGCAGTACTTC
NA | TRBJ1-2 | TRBV6-5 | NA | CASSYAVSGEGGYTF | TGTGCCAGCAGTTACGCCGTTTCGGGGGAGGGAGGCTACACCTTC
NA | TRBJ2-3 | TRBV10-3 | NA | CAISRDSASTDTQYF | TGTGCCATCAGTCGGGACTCGGCTAGCACAGATACGCAGTATTTT